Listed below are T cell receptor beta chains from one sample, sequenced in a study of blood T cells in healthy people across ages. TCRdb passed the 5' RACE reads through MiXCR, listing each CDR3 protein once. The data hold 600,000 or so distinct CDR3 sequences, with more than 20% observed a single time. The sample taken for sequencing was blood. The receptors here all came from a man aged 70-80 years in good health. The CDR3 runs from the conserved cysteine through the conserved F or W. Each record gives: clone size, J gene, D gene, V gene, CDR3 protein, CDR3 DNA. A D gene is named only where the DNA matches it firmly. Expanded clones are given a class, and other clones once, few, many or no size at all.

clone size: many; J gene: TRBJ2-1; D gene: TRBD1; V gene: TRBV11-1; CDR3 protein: CASSLIGGAYNEQFF; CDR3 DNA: TGTGCCAGCAGCTTAATAGGGGGCGCCTACAATGAGCAGTTCTTC
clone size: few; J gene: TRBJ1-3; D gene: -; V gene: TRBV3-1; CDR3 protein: CASSQAGTGSSGNTIYF; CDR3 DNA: TGTGCCAGCAGCCAAGCCGGGACGGGGAGCTCTGGAAACACCATATATTTT
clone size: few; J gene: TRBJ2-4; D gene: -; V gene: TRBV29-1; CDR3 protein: CSVGPSEQNIQYF; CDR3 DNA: TGCAGCGTTGGACCGAGTGAACAAAACATTCAGTACTTC
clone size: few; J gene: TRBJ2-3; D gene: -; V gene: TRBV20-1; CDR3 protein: CSARRGGVLINTDTQYF; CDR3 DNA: TGCAGTGCTAGACGCGGCGGGGTATTAATTAACACAGATACGCAGTATTTT
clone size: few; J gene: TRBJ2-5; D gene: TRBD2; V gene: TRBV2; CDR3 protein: CATTSGLEETQYF; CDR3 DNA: TGTGCCACGACTAGCGGCCTGGAAGAGACCCAGTACTTC
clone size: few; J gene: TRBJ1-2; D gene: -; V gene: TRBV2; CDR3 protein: CASSLVTNYGYTF; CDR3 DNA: TGTGCCAGCAGCCTTGTAACTAACTATGGCTACACCTTC
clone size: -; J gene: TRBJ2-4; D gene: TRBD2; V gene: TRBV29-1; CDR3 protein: CSVVAGEGGIQYF; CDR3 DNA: TGCAGCGTTGTAGCGGGAGAAGGAGGCATTCAGTACTTC
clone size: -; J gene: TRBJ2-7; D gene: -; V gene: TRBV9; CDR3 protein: CASSVESGLQYF; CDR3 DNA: TGTGCCAGCAGCGTAGAATCCGGACTGCAGTACTTC
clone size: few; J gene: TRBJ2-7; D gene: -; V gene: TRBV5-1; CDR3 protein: CASSLVASLYYEQYF; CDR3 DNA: TGCGCCAGCAGCTTGGTGGCTAGCCTGTACTACGAGCAGTACTTC
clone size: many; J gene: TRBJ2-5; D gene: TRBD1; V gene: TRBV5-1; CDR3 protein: CASSLSRDRQETQYF; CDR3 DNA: TGCGCCAGCAGCTTGAGTCGGGACAGACAAGAGACCCAGTACTTC
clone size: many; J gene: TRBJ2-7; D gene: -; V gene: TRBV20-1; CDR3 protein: CSARDSARSYEQYF; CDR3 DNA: TGCAGTGCTAGAGATTCGGCGAGATCCTACGAGCAGTACTTC
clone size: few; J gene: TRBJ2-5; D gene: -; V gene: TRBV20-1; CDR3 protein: CSARDTGTAGTQYF; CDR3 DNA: TGCAGTGCTAGAGATACGGGGACCGCAGGGACCCAGTACTTC
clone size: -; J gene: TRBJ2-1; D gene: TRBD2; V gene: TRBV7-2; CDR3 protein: CASSPFGLAGGAGRNEQFF; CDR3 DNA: TGTGCCAGCAGCCCTTTTGGGCTAGCGGGAGGTGCGGGAAGGAATGAGCAGTTCTTC
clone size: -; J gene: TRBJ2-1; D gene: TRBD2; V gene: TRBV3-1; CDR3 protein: CASSPRGGSGRRSYNEQFF; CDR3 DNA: TGTGCCAGCAGCCCCCGTGGGGGTAGCGGGAGACGATCCTACAATGAGCAGTTCTTC
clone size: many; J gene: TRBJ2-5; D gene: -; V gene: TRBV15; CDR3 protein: CATSRDLGEYQETQYF; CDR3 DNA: TGTGCCACCAGCAGAGATCTAGGGGAGTACCAAGAGACCCAGTACTTC
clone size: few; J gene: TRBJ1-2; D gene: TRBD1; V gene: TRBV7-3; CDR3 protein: CASSFTGGIGYTF; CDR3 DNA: TGTGCCAGCAGCTTTACAGGGGGAATTGGCTACACCTTC
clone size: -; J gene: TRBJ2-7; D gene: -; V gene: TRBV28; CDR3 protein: CASSMTNEQYF; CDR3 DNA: TGTGCCAGCAGCATGACTAACGAGCAGTACTTC
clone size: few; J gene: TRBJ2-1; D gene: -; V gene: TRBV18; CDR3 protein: CASSQTGTSIMNEQFF; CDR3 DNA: TGTGCCAGCTCACAGACCGGGACCTCGATCATGAATGAGCAGTTCTTC
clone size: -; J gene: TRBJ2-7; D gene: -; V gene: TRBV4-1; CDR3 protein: CASSQDRISSYEQYF; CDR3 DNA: TGCGCCAGCAGCCAAGACAGGATAAGCTCCTACGAGCAGTACTTC
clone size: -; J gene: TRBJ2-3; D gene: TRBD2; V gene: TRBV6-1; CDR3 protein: CASSRSGTRDTQYF; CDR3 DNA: TGTGCCAGCAGTCGGAGCGGGACGCGGGATACGCAGTACTTT
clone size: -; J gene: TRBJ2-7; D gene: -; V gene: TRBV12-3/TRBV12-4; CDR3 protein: CASSPGRLGVQYF; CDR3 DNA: TGTGCCAGCAGTCCGGGACGGCTTGGTGTGCAGTACTTC
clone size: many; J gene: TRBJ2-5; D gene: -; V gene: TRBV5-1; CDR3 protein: CASSLIGETQYF; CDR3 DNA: TGTGCCAGCAGTCTAATTGGGGAGACCCAGTACTTC
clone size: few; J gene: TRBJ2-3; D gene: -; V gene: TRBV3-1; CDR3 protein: CASSRRGGGTDTQYF; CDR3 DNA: TGTGCCAGCAGCCGCCGTGGAGGGGGAACAGATACGCAGTATTTT
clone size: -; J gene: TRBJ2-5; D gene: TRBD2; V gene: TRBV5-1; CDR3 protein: CASSLGLAGGPGETQYF; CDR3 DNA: TGCGCCAGCAGCCTAGGACTAGCGGGAGGGCCAGGCGAGACCCAGTACTTC
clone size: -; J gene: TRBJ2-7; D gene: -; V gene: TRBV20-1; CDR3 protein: CSASRGREAYEQYF; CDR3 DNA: TGCAGTGCTAGCAGGGGGAGGGAGGCCTACGAGCAGTACTTC
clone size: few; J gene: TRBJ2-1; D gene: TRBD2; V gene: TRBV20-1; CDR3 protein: CSAIAGGAYNEQFF; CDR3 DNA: TGCAGTGCTATAGCGGGAGGCGCCTACAATGAGCAGTTCTTC
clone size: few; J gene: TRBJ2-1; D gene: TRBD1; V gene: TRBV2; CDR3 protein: CASSSDRGTYNEQFF; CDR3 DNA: TGTGCCAGCAGCTCGGACAGGGGCACCTACAATGAGCAGTTCTTC
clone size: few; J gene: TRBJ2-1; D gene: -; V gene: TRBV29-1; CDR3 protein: CSVERTFNEQFF; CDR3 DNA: TGCAGCGTTGAAAGAACATTCAATGAGCAGTTCTTC
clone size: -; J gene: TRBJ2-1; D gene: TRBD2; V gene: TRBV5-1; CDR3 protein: CASSLVASGLEQFF; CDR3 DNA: TGCGCCAGCAGCTTGGTAGCTAGCGGTCTTGAGCAGTTCTTC
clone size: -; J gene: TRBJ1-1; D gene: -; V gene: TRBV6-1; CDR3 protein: CASSGRDEAFF; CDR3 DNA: TGTGCCAGCAGTGGCCGGGATGAAGCTTTCTTT
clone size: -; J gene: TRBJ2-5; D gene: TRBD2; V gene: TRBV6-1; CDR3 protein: CVSSLIPSGRAQETQYF; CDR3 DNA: TGTGTCAGCAGCCTCATTCCTAGCGGGAGGGCTCAAGAGACCCAGTACTTC
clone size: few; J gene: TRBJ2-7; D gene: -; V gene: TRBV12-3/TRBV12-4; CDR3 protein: CASRPGGREQYF; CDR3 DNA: TGTGCCAGCAGACCTGGCGGTCGCGAGCAGTACTTC
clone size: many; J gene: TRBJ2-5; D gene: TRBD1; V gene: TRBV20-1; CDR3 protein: CSARAGTAQETQYF; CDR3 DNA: TGCAGTGCTAGAGCCGGGACAGCACAAGAGACCCAGTACTTC
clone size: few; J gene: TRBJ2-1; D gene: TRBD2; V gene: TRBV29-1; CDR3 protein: CSVEALAGGKEQFF; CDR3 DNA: TGCAGCGTTGAGGCCCTAGCGGGAGGGAAGGAGCAGTTCTTC
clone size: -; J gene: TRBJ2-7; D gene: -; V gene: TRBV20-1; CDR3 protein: CSARISSREQYF; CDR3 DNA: TGCAGTGCTAGAATTAGTTCCCGCGAGCAGTACTTC
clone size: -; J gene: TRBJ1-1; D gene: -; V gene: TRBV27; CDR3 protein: CARSCKAFF; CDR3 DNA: TGTGCCAGATCATGTAAAGCTTTCTTT